What follows are 25 T cell receptor beta chains derived from one specimen sequenced in a study of regulatory dendritic cells for organ transplantation. Assay: immunoSEQ multiplex PCR; the TCRdb copy retains only in-frame clones and omits some. The sample includes some 9,600 clones, less than 70% of them seen just once. Sorted T cells were CFSE-labeled and cultured four to five days with allogeneic regulatory or mature dendritic cells at 1:10. Antigens of these TCRs are unknown. The specimen sequenced was naive CD4+ T cells from blood cultured with dendritic cells. The subset denotes: CD45RA+ naive T cells. The source is a human donor in good health.

This chain joins TRBV9 and TRBJ2-7, with TRBD2 matching over 12 bases. Trimming cost V 2 bases and J 4 bases; bases outside gene matches: 7. The CDR3 is 16 residues long. Germline CDR1 and CDR2: SGDLS and YYNGEE. The CDR3 DNA is TGTGCCAGCAGCGTCCTAGCGGGGGGGCCGGAATACGAGCAGTACTTC. Translated: CASSVLAGGPEYEQYF.

The V call is TRBV6-5, the J call TRBJ1-2; D possibly corresponds to TRBD1 (6 bases). CDR1 is MNHEY and CDR2 is SVGAGI in the germline V gene. Trimming removed 6 bases at V and 7 bases at J, with 12 bases between. The CDR3 is 12 amino acids. CDR3 sequence: CASRGRGRGYTF. CDR3 bases: TGTGCCAGCAGGGGCAGGGGCCGTGGCTACACCTTC.

The chain employs TRBV6-6 and TRBJ1-4; D is possibly TRBD1 (5 bases). Deletions cut 4 bases from V and 3 bases from J, with 9 bases between. From germline, CDR1 is MNHNY and CDR2 SVGAGI (reference sequence). CDR3 length equals 14 residues. CDR3 region: CASSFRVSNEKLFF. The CDR3 coding sequence is TGTGCCAGCAGTTTCAGGGTATCTAATGAAAAACTGTTTTTT.

J is TRBJ2-3 and V is TRBV5-1, with D perhaps TRBD1 (6 bases). The V and J ends lost 0 bases and 4 bases respectively, with 9 bases between them. Germline V gives CDR1 SGHRS, CDR2 YFSETQ. This CDR3 has 14 residues. The CDR3 reads CASSLDRVADTQYF. DNA for the CDR3: TGCGCCAGCAGCTTGGACAGGGTTGCAGATACGCAGTATTTT.

This chain joins TRBV11-3 and TRBJ2-5; 8 nucleotides match TRBD1. CDR1 and CDR2 (germline): SGHNT, YENEEA. The junction had 8 bases not matched to a gene; V was cut back by 10 bases and J by 1 base. The CDR3 spans 14 residues. CDR3 DNA: TGTGCCACAACAGGGGGGCAATCCCAAGAGACCCAGTACTTC. Amino acid sequence: CATTGGQSQETQYF. Full variable domain (rest looked up from reference TRBV11-3 and TRBJ2-5): EAGVVQSPRYKIIEKKQPVAFWCNPISGHNTLYWYLQNLGQGPELLIRYENEEAVDDSQLPKDRFSAERLKGVDSTLKIQPAELGDSAVYLCATTGGQSQETQYFGPGTRLLVL.

This chain uses TRBV19 with TRBJ2-3, with 12 bases identical to TRBD2. Germline loops: CDR1 LNHDA, CDR2 SQIVND (reference sequence). This CDR3 is built from 18 residues. V was pared by 1 base and J by 6 bases, with 11 bases of the junction left unmatched. CDR3 region: CASSIATLAGGIPDTQYF. The CDR3 DNA reads TGTGCCAGTAGTATAGCGACACTAGCGGGGGGAATTCCCGATACGCAGTATTTT.

The DNA of the CDR3 is TGTGCCAGTAGCACGACCCTGGGACAGGGGGCTGGGGCCAACGTCCTGACTTTC. This sequence encodes CASSTTLGQGAGANVLTF. The rearrangement joins TRBV19 to TRBJ2-6; 11 nucleotides align to TRBD1. The germline gives CDR1 LNHDA, CDR2 SQIVND (reference sequence). Germline trimming cut 6 bases from V and 2 bases from J; bases unmatched to any gene: 9. This CDR3 contains 18 residues.

V gene TRBV18 combines with J gene TRBJ1-1, with D maybe TRBD1 (5 bases). V lost 2 bases to trimming and J lost 0 bases, with 13 bases between them. The CDR3 extends over 16 amino acids. CDR1 and CDR2 (germline): KGHSH, LQKENI. The CDR3 nucleotides are TGTGCCAGCTCACCATATGAGACAGAAATGAACACTGAAGCTTTCTTT. Residues: CASSPYETEMNTEAFF. Full variable domain (rest looked up from reference TRBV18 and TRBJ1-1): NAGVMQNPRHLVRRRGQEARLRCSPMKGHSHVYWYRQLPEEGLKFMVYLQKENIIDESGMPKERFSAEFPKEGPSILRIQQVVRGDSAAYFCASSPYETEMNTEAFFGQGTRLTVV.

The chain uses TRBV12-2 and TRBJ1-3. TRBV12-2 is a documented pseudogene. CDR3 size: 18 residues. CDR3 protein: CASRLCGPYILSGNTIYF. Written as DNA, the CDR3 is TGTGCAAGTCGCTTATGCGGGCCTTATATCCTCTCTGGAAACACCATATATTTT.

The chain recombines TRBV5-1 with TRBJ1-1; possibly TRBD1 for D (5 bases). The CDR3 loop spans 14 amino acids. Trimming removed 0 bases at V and 5 bases at J, with 11 bases between. Germline lookup yields CDR1 SGHRS and CDR2 YFSETQ. The CDR3 sequence: CASSLEGLLTEAFF. The CDR3 nucleotides read TGCGCCAGCAGCTTGGAGGGGTTATTGACTGAAGCTTTCTTT.

The chain carries TRBV5-4 and TRBJ2-3; D may be TRBD2 (6 bases). Deletions cut 1 base from V and 5 bases from J, with 11 bases between. Germline assignment: CDR1 SGHNT and CDR2 YYREEE (reference sequence). The CDR3 totals 14 residues. CDR3 sequence (DNA): TGTGCCAGCAGCTTGAGCGGAGGGCTAGATACGCAGTATTTT. Translating it yields CASSLSGGLDTQYF.

This clone was observed a few times. The gene calls are TRBV2 and TRBJ1-5; D is unclear. Trimming stripped 4 bases from V and 0 bases from J, with 7 bases between. The CDR3 has 14 residues. Germline loops: CDR1 SNHLY, CDR2 FYNNEI. CDR3 DNA sequence: TGTGCCAGCAGTGGGCAGTATAGCAATCAGCCCCAGCATTTT. Translating it yields CASSGQYSNQPQHF.

This clone appeared a few times. The V and J genes are TRBV27 and TRBJ1-2; 9 nucleotides agree with TRBD1. Unmatched junction bases numbered 11, after V lost 8 bases and J lost 7 bases. The CDR3 sequence is 14 residues long. The germline V gene has CDR1 MNHEY and CDR2 SMNVEV (reference sequence). CDR3: CASRQAGQGFGYTF. CDR3 bases: TGTGCCAGCCGCCAAGCTGGACAGGGGTTTGGCTACACCTTC.

The V and J genes are TRBV7-6 and TRBJ2-5, with D possibly matching TRBD2 (5 bases). The V end lost 5 bases, the J end lost 2 bases, and 15 bases lay between the germline ends. This CDR3 region has 15 residues. The germline gives CDR1 SGHVS, CDR2 FNYEAQ. The CDR3 bases are TGTGCCAGCAGCGCATCCTTGAGGGTGCAAGAGACCCAGTACTTC. The encoded protein is CASSASLRVQETQYF.

This chain uses TRBV4-1 with TRBJ2-2; D not certain. V was trimmed by 10 bases and J by 2 bases, leaving 11 bases between them. The CDR3 is 13 amino acids. Germline lookup yields CDR1 MGHRA and CDR2 YSYEKL. CDR3 in DNA: TGCGCCACCTATGGCGGAAACACCGGGGAGCTGTTTTTT. Amino acid sequence: CATYGGNTGELFF.

About this clone: The junction differs from germline at one of its ends, possibly a read error. This same CDR3 is encoded by further DNA sequences in the sample. J is TRBJ1-5 and V is TRBV18, with 8 positions matching TRBD1. CDR3 length: 16 residues. Germline V gene data show CDR1 as KGHSH and CDR2 as LQKENI. The CDR3 spells CASSTPGQGLNQPQHF. CDR3 nucleotide sequence: TGTGCCAGCTCTACACCCGGACAGGGCCTCAATCAGCCCCAACATTTT.

This clone was seen more than once but under ten times. The chain is built from TRBV15 and TRBJ1-4, with D possibly TRBD1 on 6 matching bases. The CDR3 runs to 14 residues. V lost 9 bases and J 8 bases, leaving 19 bases between the germline ends. Germline lookup yields CDR1 LNHNV and CDR2 YYDKDF (reference sequence). CDR3 DNA sequence: TGTGCCACAGCACACAGGGTTGTAGGGGAAAAACTGTTTTTT. It specifies CATAHRVVGEKLFF.

The chain links TRBV7-2 to TRBJ2-3; D is possibly TRBD1 (6 bases). This CDR3 contains 15 residues. Between the trimmed V and J ends, which lost 2 bases and 4 bases, there was a span of 13 bases. Germline CDR1 reads SGHTA; CDR2 reads FQGNSA. As DNA, the CDR3 is TGTGCCAGCAGCTTAACTAGGCCAGGGGCAGATACGCAGTATTTT. This codes for CASSLTRPGADTQYF. Combining the CDR3 with reference TRBV7-2 and TRBJ2-3 gives the whole variable domain GAGVSQSPSNKVTEKGKDVELRCDPISGHTALYWYRQSLGQGLEFLIYFQGNSAPDKSGLPSDRFSAERTGGSVSTLTIQRTQQEDSAVYLCASSLTRPGADTQYFGPGTRLTVL.

J is TRBJ1-5 and V is TRBV6-6; a weak D match, TRBD1 (6 bases). This CDR3 is 15 amino acids long. Deletions cut 0 bases from V and 6 bases from J, with 12 bases between. Germline CDR1 is MNHNY and CDR2 is SVGAGI (reference sequence). The CDR3 reads CASSYSRSGVQPQHF. DNA for the CDR3: TGTGCCAGCAGTTACTCGCGGTCAGGGGTTCAGCCCCAGCATTTT.

The chain couples TRBV9 to TRBJ1-6, with D possibly TRBD1 on 5 matching bases. The germline CDR1 and CDR2 sequences are SGDLS and YYNGEE. V was trimmed by 2 bases and J by 7 bases, leaving 13 bases between them. The CDR3 spans 15 residues. CDR3 protein: CASSVEGAVNSPLHF. CDR3 DNA: TGTGCCAGCAGCGTGGAAGGGGCCGTAAATTCACCCCTCCACTTT.

This chain joins TRBV5-4 and TRBJ2-2; TRBD1 aligns across 8 bases. The V segment lost 4 bases and the J segment 2 bases; nucleotides outside the gene matches: 7. The CDR3 extends over 16 amino acids. CDR1 and CDR2 (germline): SGHNT, YYREEE (reference sequence). CDR3 in DNA: TGTGCCAGCAGCGGGACGGGACAGGTTAACACCGGGGAGCTGTTTTTT. This codes for CASSGTGQVNTGELFF.

The chain is built from TRBV11-2 and TRBJ1-2, with TRBD1 as a possible D gene (6 bases). CDR3 length: 13 residues. Germline values: CDR1 SGHAT, CDR2 FQNNGV. V lost 5 bases, J lost 1 base, and 8 bases lay in between. The CDR3, as DNA: TGTGCCAGCAGCCCGGACAGTAACTATGGCTACACCTTC. It specifies CASSPDSNYGYTF.

The V gene is TRBV11-2, the J gene TRBJ1-1; D unclear. Germline CDR1 reads SGHAT; CDR2 reads FQNNGV. Trimming shortened V by 1 base and J by 7 bases, and 13 bases separated the two germline ends. This CDR3 is 14 amino acids long. In DNA, the CDR3 is TGTGCCAGCAGCTTAGGCCGCGGGGAGAGTGAAGCTTTCTTT. It specifies CASSLGRGESEAFF.

This rearrangement joins TRBV2 to TRBJ1-2; 8 nucleotides match TRBD1. The CDR3 is 15 amino acids. CDR1 SNHLY and CDR2 FYNNEI come from the germline V gene. J lost 0 bases, V lost 5 bases, and 5 bases had no gene match. DNA for the CDR3: TGTGCCAGCAGTCCCCAGACAGGGGCTAACTATGGCTACACCTTC. Translation: CASSPQTGANYGYTF.

This clone was detected only a few times. The chain combines TRBV5-1 with TRBJ2-7; perhaps TRBD1 as D (6 bases). The CDR3 has 15 residues. V was clipped by 4 bases and J by 0 bases, with 14 bases between them. In germline, CDR1 is SGHRS, CDR2 YFSETQ. The CDR3 DNA reads as TGCGCCAGCAGCGCCTGGGACACATACTCCTACGAGCAGTACTTC. It yields the protein CASSAWDTYSYEQYF.